A selection of T cell receptor beta chains follows, all from one sample in a study of a mutant IDH1 vaccine in newly diagnosed glioma. The antigens of these receptors remain unknown. The protocol was immunoSEQ multiplex PCR, while the TCRdb copy is restricted to in-frame clones and leaves out a portion. The sample lists over 55,000 clones, about 80% seen once, with 3% to 3.5% in the top ten. This specimen was PBMCs, taken from a glioma patient whose treatment included an IDH1 peptide vaccine. The receptors come from a woman aged 18-30 years with glioma. Some clones in this sample may be carry-over from other donors' samples. Each CDR3 is given without its conserved first and last residue.

TRBV5-1	TRBJ1-1	ASSLEAGTGVTEAF
TRBV7-6	TRBJ2-7	ASSPTLAGSSYEQY
TRBV30	TRBJ1-1	AWSVRGGLGWAF
TRBV7-9	TRBJ2-5	ASSRTSGGSKTQY
TRBV9	TRBJ1-3	ASSPEAGGSENTIY
TRBV6-1	TRBJ2-6	ASSDRTRILSGANVLT
TRBV2	TRBJ2-3	ASSAQDFPDTQY
TRBV6-5	TRBJ1-4	ASSYGQRNEKLF
TRBV5-1	TRBJ2-2	ASTLAVSNTGELF
TRBV5-4	TRBJ1-2	ASSFRTTEGGYT
TRBV5-5	TRBJ1-2	ASSSLIGNYGYT
TRBV13	TRBJ2-6	ASSLGGTGASGANVLT
TRBV29-1	TRBJ1-1	SVEGSGRGKPEAF
TRBV4-1	TRBJ2-7	ASSQVPKSYEQY
TRBV6-4	TRBJ2-3	ASSETSASTDTQY
TRBV19	TRBJ1-5	ASSALGNQPQH
TRBV5-4	TRBJ2-3	AIPADTQY
TRBV9	TRBJ1-1	ASSVSQGGTEAF
TRBV4-1	TRBJ1-1	ASSRGQGANTEAF
TRBV10-3	TRBJ1-1	AIGQGMNTEAF
TRBV6-1	TRBJ2-4	ASRSTSTQY
TRBV7-8	TRBJ2-6	ASSIGGPTRANVLT
TRBV5-4	TRBJ2-6	ASSPGGGGPGANVLT
TRBV19	TRBJ1-6	ASSPRVLNSPLH
TRBV6-1	TRBJ1-1	ASSSDRLGTEAF
TRBV25-1	TRBJ1-5	ASSGRDRENQPQH
TRBV5-1	TRBJ2-1	ASSLGDRALYNEQF
TRBV30	TRBJ2-5	AWSAGGETQY
TRBV12-5	TRBJ1-2	ASGFDRDYGYT
TRBV6-4	TRBJ2-3	ASSLASGTDTQY
TRBV9	TRBJ1-2	ASSDPIGQGAYGYT
TRBV10-3	TRBJ2-1	AIRGTSGQGEQF
TRBV5-5	TRBJ1-1	ASSFWGQRNTEAF
TRBV5-6	TRBJ2-5	ASSLVGRTSGGKETQY
TRBV7-6	TRBJ2-3	ASSLEEGDTQY
TRBV2	TRBJ1-1	ASNKMGATEAF
TRBV14	TRBJ2-5	ASSRQETGPRETQY
TRBV30	TRBJ1-1	ACWQDKGTEAF
TRBV5-4	TRBJ2-7	ASSLPGLKTAEQY
TRBV6-1	TRBJ2-7	ASSEGTGSQY
TRBV27	TRBJ1-5	ASSKREGSGNQPQH
TRBV6-5	TRBJ1-1	ASSNRVGNTEAF
TRBV9	TRBJ2-5	ASSGSFDRDQETQY
TRBV12-5	TRBJ2-1	ASGLELAGEQF
TRBV4-1	TRBJ2-1	ASSQDLWGEGSLGEQF
TRBV9	TRBJ2-3	ASSNGQGADTQY
TRBV30	TRBJ2-7	AWTRDVASYEQY
TRBV6-4	TRBJ2-7	ASSWDSAAEQY
TRBV9	TRBJ1-1	ASSVVTTGKAF
TRBV9	TRBJ2-7	ASSVGGSGARRYEQY
TRBV2	TRBJ1-2	ASSEVSGPTYGYT
TRBV19	TRBJ1-6	ASKDKGLNSPLH
TRBV5-6	TRBJ1-5	ASSFWAGEYSNQPQH
TRBV10-3	TRBJ1-2	ASLDRGRGYT